This T cell receptor (beta chain) is drawn from a study of cytomegalovirus exposure and HLA in healthy donors. The study's findings and limits: Later analysis suggested links between common viral pathogens and several top significant clusters. The classifier was said to identify cytomegalovirus status with high specificity and sensitivity.

Sampled while nominally healthy, donors likely had unrecorded immune exposures. Remarks on this clone: Its specificity is not known.

The PCR made use of 60 Vbeta and 13 Jbeta primers. Method: immunoSEQ multiplex PCR; TCRdb's copy keeps in-frame clones and lacks some. The sample data list 120,000 or so clones. The sequencing sample was made of PBMCs. The clonotype was recovered from a man aged 18 to 35 in good health and CMV-seronegative.

The CDR3 protein is CASSAGAGYTF. Here the CDR3 DNA reads TGCGCCAGCAGCGCAGGGGCCGGCTACACCTTC. V usage is TRBV5-1 and J usage is TRBJ1-2; a weak D match, TRBD1 (6 bases). Trimming left V 4 bases short and J 8 bases short, with 9 bases between. Germline CDR1 is SGHRS and CDR2 is YFSETQ. This CDR3 has 11 residues. The variable domain in full, completed from reference TRBV5-1 and TRBJ1-2, reads KAGVTQTPRYLIKTRGQQVTLSCSPISGHRSVSWYQQTPGQGLQFLFEYFSETQRNKGNFPGRFSGRQFSNSRSEMNVSTLELGDSALYLCASSAGAGYTFGSGTRLTVV.